The sequence of this T cell receptor (beta chain) was determined in a study of T-cell memory formation after mild COVID-19. As for the study in general: In these data, TCR clusters were largely donor specific.

Looked up from germline, CDR1 is SQVTM and CDR2 is ANQGSEA. The CDR3 is 12 residues long. Losses at the gene ends were 1 base for V and 7 bases for J; bases not matched to a gene: 3. Study outcomes and limitations: Balance between CD4 and CD8 was seen in clones contracting day 15 to 85, and a CD4+ lean was seen in later expanders. CD8+ contracting clones occupied EMRA, while CD4+ ones occupied mainly CM and EM.

Barcoded TCR alpha and TCR beta cDNA libraries with UMIs came from 5'RACE using constant-segment primers. TCRdb processed the 5' RACE reads anew with MiXCR; each CDR3 protein has one entry. Of around 510,000 distinct CDR3 sequences in the sample, 20% to 25% are singletons; the top ten hold approximately 8.4%. Of note for this clonotype: The antigen is unknown.

The sample comprised PBMCs or a T cell subset sorted from them (not recorded which). The chain links TRBV29-1 to TRBJ1-2; TRBD1 matches 7 bases. This TCR was recovered from an adult woman who had mild COVID-19 (a few samples of this study predate the infection). Cell type and time point are not known. DNA for the CDR3: TGCAGCGTTGAAGCAGGGGGAGGTGGCTACACCTTC. This encodes CSVEAGGGGYTF. Filled out from reference TRBV29-1 and TRBJ1-2, the complete variable domain reads SAVISQKPSRDICQRGTSLTIQCQVDSQVTMMFWYRQQPGQSLTLIATANQGSEATYESGFVIDKFPISRPNLTFSTLTVSNMSPEDSSIYLCSVEAGGGGYTFGSGTRLTVV.